These T cell receptor beta chains were read from a single sample in a study of T cell repertoires in cytomegalovirus infection. Their antigen targets remain unknown. TCRdb re-called the reads with MiXCR, one entry per CDR3 protein. Of roughly 800,000 distinct CDR3 sequences in the sample, almost 30% were seen once. Here the sequenced sample was cultured CD8+ T cells from PBMCs, taken from culture after CMV antigen stimulation. Receptors originate from a human donor in good health (CMV status not recorded). Some clones in this sample may be carry-over from other donors' samples. CDR3s include the opening cysteine and the closing phenylalanine or tryptophan. D genes are given only for firm matches. Size is omitted from some rows. Given values are once, few, many or a class for expanded clones.

clone_size j_call cdr3_length d_call v_call cdr3_nt cdr3_aa
. TRBJ1-4 14 . TRBV7-9 TGTGCCAGCAGCCCCGGTCACAATAATGAAAAACTGTTTTTT CASSPGHNNEKLFF
. TRBJ2-5 16 TRBD2 TRBV4-1 TGCGCCAGCAGCCCCGGGACTAGCGTATACCAAGAGACCCAGTACTTC CASSPGTSVYQETQYF
few TRBJ1-1 14 TRBD1 TRBV6-2/TRBV6-3 TGTGCCAGCTTCGCAGGGGGCTTGAACACTGAAGCTTTCTTT CASFAGGLNTEAFF
. TRBJ1-1 13 . TRBV29-1 TGCAGCGCTTCGACAGGATTGAACACTGAAGCTTTCTTT CSASTGLNTEAFF
. TRBJ2-3 15 . TRBV19 TGTGCCAGTAGTATAATGGACCGACTCACAGATACGCAGTATTTT CASSIMDRLTDTQYF
many TRBJ1-1 12 . TRBV5-1 TGCGCCAGCAGCTTGGACCAGGGGAGGGCTTTCTTT CASSLDQGRAFF
. TRBJ2-3 16 TRBD1 TRBV6-4 TGTGCCAGCAGTGAGGACAGGGCTGGGAGTACAGATACGCAGTATTTT CASSEDRAGSTDTQYF
. TRBJ2-5 15 . TRBV7-9 TGTGCCAGCAGCTTAGCGGACAGAGGGCCTTCGACCCAGTACTTC CASSLADRGPSTQYF
. TRBJ2-2 16 TRBD1 TRBV6-8 TGTGCCAGCAGTTACCTACAGGGGAGTGGCACCGGGGAGCTGTTTTTT CASSYLQGSGTGELFF
. TRBJ2-1 14 . TRBV12-3/TRBV12-4 TGTGCCAGCAGTCCTCGGGACGAGTACAATGAGCAGTTCTTC CASSPRDEYNEQFF
. TRBJ1-2 17 . TRBV6-5 TGTGCCAGCAGTTACACCTACTTAGACAGGCCTAACTATGGCTACACCTTC CASSYTYLDRPNYGYTF
many TRBJ2-7 14 . TRBV7-6 TGTGCCAGCAGCTTAGGAGACGGGGCCTACGAGCAGTACTTC CASSLGDGAYEQYF
. TRBJ2-3 15 . TRBV2 TGTGCCAGCAGCCCCTCGGCAGGGATTAGAGATACGCAGTATTTT CASSPSAGIRDTQYF
few TRBJ1-5 13 . TRBV6-1 TGTGCCAGCAGCCAAATCGGGTTTCAGCCCCAGCATTTT CASSQIGFQPQHF
. TRBJ2-7 15 . TRBV19 TGTGCCAGTAGTATTGGAACACCTTCCTACTACGAGCAGTACTTC CASSIGTPSYYEQYF
many TRBJ2-3 15 TRBD2 TRBV7-2 TGTGCCAGCAGCTTTAGCGGGGGGGGCACAGATACGCAGTATTTT CASSFSGGGTDTQYF
few TRBJ2-3 14 . TRBV29-1 TGCAGCGTTGAAGAAATAGCGCGGGGCGATACGCAGTATTTT CSVEEIARGDTQYF
few TRBJ2-1 13 . TRBV7-6 TGTGCCAGCAGTTCCTGGGAAGTCAATGAGCAGTTCTTC CASSSWEVNEQFF
once TRBJ2-1 16 TRBD1 TRBV13 TGTGCCAGCAGCGGCACCGGGACAGGGACTCACAATGAGCAGTTCTTC CASSGTGTGTHNEQFF